This entry lists 30 T cell receptor beta chains sequenced from one sample in a study of CD8+CD57+ T cells in acquired aplastic anemia. Previously, flow cytometry had revealed CD8+CD57+ cell expansion in the patients chosen for sequencing. TCR beta VDJ and CDR3 profiles were obtained from a genomic DNA template. A single record per CDR3 protein comes from TCRdb applying MiXCR to the reads. The sample contains about 160,000 distinct CDR3 sequences, 60% to 80% of which appear only once. The sequencing sample was made of sorted CD4+, CD8+, or CD8+CD57+ T cells (not recorded which) from PBMCs. The receptors here all came from a human donor with aplastic anemia.

There are a few counts of this clonotype. The CDR3, as DNA: TGTGCCAGCAGCTTCTCAGGGTCTATCTACACCTTC. It specifies CASSFSGSIYTF. The V call is TRBV14, the J call TRBJ1-2; tentatively, D is TRBD1 (5 bases). Germline V lookup: CDR1 SGHDN, CDR2 FVKESK. The CDR3 has 12 residues. V lost 5 bases and J lost 10, with 14 bases in between.

The chain combines TRBV29-1 with TRBJ2-5, with D possibly TRBD1 on 6 matching bases. Trimming removed 6 bases at V and 11 bases at J, with 13 bases between. Germline loops: CDR1 SQVTM, CDR2 ANQGSEA. The CDR3 loop spans 10 amino acids. CDR3 DNA: TGCAGCGTCCCCCCACAGGGACAGTACTTC. It specifies CSVPPQGQYF.

The rearrangement joins TRBV29-1 to TRBJ1-2; tentatively, D is TRBD1 (5 bases). CDR3 length equals 12 residues. Per germline, CDR1 SQVTM and CDR2 ANQGSEA. Trimming took off 3 bases at V and 6 bases at J, with 11 bases between the two ends. CDR3: CSVDHRRNGYTF. The CDR3 DNA follows: TGCAGCGTTGACCACAGGAGGAATGGCTACACCTTC. Supplemented by reference TRBV29-1 and TRBJ1-2, the full variable domain reads SAVISQKPSRDICQRGTSLTIQCQVDSQVTMMFWYRQQPGQSLTLIATANQGSEATYESGFVIDKFPISRPNLTFSTLTVSNMSPEDSSIYLCSVDHRRNGYTFGSGTRLTVV.

The chain has TRBV7-2 and TRBJ2-1; D is possibly TRBD1 (5 bases). This CDR3 comprises 14 residues. V lost 4 bases and J 6 bases, leaving 13 bases between the germline ends. Germline CDR1 is SGHTA and CDR2 is FQGNSA. Here the CDR3 DNA reads TGTGCCAGCAGCTGGCAGGGTACTTCCAATGAGCAGTTCTTC. Protein product: CASSWQGTSNEQFF.

This clonotype was observed a handful of times. The junction shows a germline mismatch at one end, possibly a read error. The chain uses TRBV2 and TRBJ2-7, with D perhaps matching TRBD2 (6 bases). The CDR3 totals 13 residues. Germline values: CDR1 SNHLY, CDR2 FYNNEI. The CDR3 protein is CASTGDLSDKTQF. In DNA, the CDR3 is TGTGCCAGCACGGGGGATTTGTCGGACAAGACCCAATTC.

The chain carries TRBV19 and TRBJ2-5, with D tentatively TRBD2 (6 bases). In germline, CDR1 is LNHDA, CDR2 SQIVND (reference sequence). The CDR3 runs 15 residues. With 2 bases removed from V and 4 bases from J, the gap between germline ends came to 14 bases. The CDR3 DNA follows: TGTGCCAGTAGTATAAGTTTTAGCGGTGGAGAGACCCAGTACTTC. Protein: CASSISFSGGETQYF.

Ten or more counts support this clonotype. The chain has TRBV5-1 and TRBJ2-7; D remains ambiguous. Germline V CDR1 and CDR2: SGHRS, YFSETQ. This CDR3 is 14 amino acids long. Trimming shortened V by 4 bases and J by 5 bases, and 16 bases separated the two germline ends. DNA for the CDR3: TGCGCCAGCAGCGAGCCCGGCAACCTCAACGAGCAGTACTTC. The encoded protein is CASSEPGNLNEQYF.

This chain connects TRBV20-1 to TRBJ2-7; a weak D match, TRBD2 (5 bases). The germline CDR1 and CDR2 sequences are DFQATT and SNEGSKA (reference sequence). V dropped 1 base and J dropped 6 bases, with 22 bases sitting between them. The CDR3 is 16 residues long. CDR3 nucleotide sequence: TGCAGTGCTAGAGTTGAACCAGGCCCTCGGGGTGGCGAGCAGTACTTC. This gives the protein CSARVEPGPRGGEQYF.

By share, this clonotype ranks as medium-sized. V is TRBV6-4 and J is TRBJ2-1; 10 bases align to TRBD2. Trimming took 4 bases from V and 2 from J; bases not matched to a gene: 5. Germline assignment: CDR1 MRHNA and CDR2 SNTAGT. The CDR3 contains 16 residues. CDR3 sequence: CASSGDSGGPYNEQFF. For the CDR3, the DNA is TGTGCCAGCAGTGGCGATAGCGGGGGGCCCTACAATGAGCAGTTCTTC.

This clonotype was detected ten times or more. The V call is TRBV6-5, the J call TRBJ2-7, with D perhaps TRBD1 (5 bases). This CDR3 has 12 residues. V was pared by 11 bases and J by 2 bases, with 13 bases between. Per the germline V gene, CDR1 is MNHEY and CDR2 is SVGAGI. The DNA for the CDR3 is TGTGCCTCCCAAGGGGCCCCCTACGAGCAGTACTTC. Amino acids: CASQGAPYEQYF.

The rearrangement links TRBV10-3 to TRBJ2-5; 7 positions agree with TRBD1. Germline CDR1 reads ENHRY; CDR2 reads SYGVKD. Trimming cost V 6 bases and J 2 bases; bases outside gene matches: 3. The CDR3 consists of 13 residues. In DNA form, the CDR3 reads TGTGCCATCAGCGGGACAGAGCAAGAGACCCAGTACTTC. Its translation: CAISGTEQETQYF.

This chain links TRBV20-1 with TRBJ2-3; the D gene could be TRBD1 or TRBD2 (5 bases each). V lost 6 bases and J 0 bases, leaving 19 bases between the germline ends. The CDR3 totals 16 residues. In germline, CDR1 is DFQATT, CDR2 SNEGSKA (reference sequence). The CDR3 DNA is TGCAGTGCCCCTCCCCCGGGACCAGCTAGCACAGATACGCAGTATTTT. Translating it yields CSAPPPGPASTDTQYF.

The chain carries TRBV19 and TRBJ1-6; a possible D gene is TRBD1 (5 bases). The CDR3 is made up of 15 amino acids. Germline V gene sequence: CDR1 LNHDA, CDR2 SQIVND (reference sequence). Trimming removed 7 bases from V and 0 bases from J, with 10 bases in between. CDR3 protein: CASNGGSSYNSPLHF. CDR3 nucleotides: TGTGCCAGTAACGGGGGTAGCTCCTATAATTCACCCCTCCACTTT. The full variable domain, completed using reference TRBV19 and TRBJ1-6, is DGGITQSPKYLFRKEGQNVTLSCEQNLNHDAMYWYRQDPGQGLRLIYYSQIVNDFQKGDIAEGYSVSREKKESFPLTVTSAQKNPTAFYLCASNGGSSYNSPLHFGNGTRLTVT.

CDR3 sequence reads: CSARDEARTRFEQYF. CDR3 nucleotide sequence: TGCAGTGCTAGAGATGAGGCGCGGACTCGATTTGAGCAGTACTTC. The chain joins TRBV20-1 to TRBJ2-7, with TRBD2 as a possible D gene (5 bases). Trimming left V 0 bases short and J 7 bases short, with 19 bases between. Germline CDR1 reads DFQATT; CDR2 reads SNEGSKA (reference sequence). CDR3 length equals 15 residues.

The rearrangement uses TRBV10-2 and TRBJ2-5; D is possibly TRBD1 or TRBD2 (5 bases each). The germline gives CDR1 WSHSY, CDR2 SAAADI. The CDR3 is made up of 14 amino acids. Trimming removed 5 bases from V and 2 bases from J, with 12 bases in between. CDR3 region: CASSKGRRQETQYF. The DNA of the CDR3 is TGCGCCAGCAGTAAGGGACGGAGACAAGAGACCCAGTACTTC.

The genes are TRBV10-3 and TRBJ1-3, with D perhaps matching TRBD1 (5 bases). Trimming took 3 bases from V and 0 from J, leaving 9 bases between them. CDR1 and CDR2 from the germline V gene are ENHRY and SYGVKD. The length of the CDR3 is 15 residues. In DNA, the CDR3 is TGTGCCATCAGTGACGGACAACTCTCTGGAAACACCATATATTTT. Translated: CAISDGQLSGNTIYF.

The chain joins TRBV20-1 to TRBJ2-5; 9 bases fit TRBD2. This CDR3 has 14 residues. Losses at the gene ends were 0 bases for V and 8 bases for J; bases not matched to a gene: 7. Germline CDR1 reads DFQATT; CDR2 reads SNEGSKA (reference sequence). CDR3 protein: CSARDRRLAGTQYF. The CDR3 DNA reads TGCAGTGCTAGAGATCGGCGCCTAGCGGGAACCCAGTACTTC.

This clonotype has ten or more counts. The rearrangement links TRBV4-1 to TRBJ2-3; TRBD1 aligns across 9 bases. Germline loops: CDR1 MGHRA, CDR2 YSYEKL. V was pared by 5 bases and J by 3 bases, with 6 bases of the junction left unmatched. CDR3 size: 15 residues. The CDR3 is CASSYTGGNTDTQYF. Written as DNA, the CDR3 is TGCGCCAGCAGCTATACAGGGGGCAATACAGATACGCAGTATTTT.

This sequence joins TRBV20-1 and TRBJ1-6, with 10 bases that match TRBD1. CDR1 is DFQATT, CDR2 SNEGSKA, per germline (reference sequence). The CDR3 spans 14 residues. The ends lost 1 base at V and 10 bases at J; junction bases unmatched: 4. Here the CDR3 reads CSARVGTGVSPLHF. DNA of the CDR3: TGCAGTGCTAGAGTGGGGACAGGGGTCTCACCCCTCCACTTT.

The J gene is TRBJ2-5, the V gene TRBV2; 7 nucleotides line up with TRBD1. This CDR3 spans 13 amino acids. After removal of 11 bases from V and 2 bases from J, the junction contained 8 bases not matched to a gene. Germline V gene data show CDR1 as SNHLY and CDR2 as FYNNEI. The CDR3 protein is CACQQGWQETQYF. The CDR3 nucleotides are TGTGCCTGCCAACAGGGGTGGCAAGAGACCCAGTACTTC. Combining the CDR3 with reference TRBV2 and TRBJ2-5 gives the whole variable domain EPEVTQTPSHQVTQMGQEVILRCVPISNHLYFYWYRQILGQKVEFLVSFYNNEISEKSEIFDDQFSVERPDGSNFTLKIRSTKLEDSAMYFCACQQGWQETQYFGPGTRLLVL.

The chain couples TRBV20-1 to TRBJ2-3, with D maybe TRBD1 (6 bases). The CDR3 is 15 amino acids. The V end lost 0 bases, the J end lost 1 base, and 11 bases lay between the germline ends. Germline CDR1 is DFQATT and CDR2 is SNEGSKA (reference sequence). The CDR3 reads CSARDEAGGTDTQYF. Written as DNA, the CDR3 is TGCAGTGCTAGAGATGAGGCAGGGGGCACAGATACGCAGTATTTT.

As concerns this clonotype: This may come from a read error, since a much larger clone is one base off. This chain uses TRBV7-2 with TRBJ2-5; D is possibly TRBD1 or TRBD2 (5 bases each). This CDR3 is built from 17 residues. The V gene's germline CDR1 is SGHTA and CDR2 FQGNSA. V was pared by 2 bases and J by 2 bases, with 18 bases between. This CDR3 is CASSLPGTRPGQETQYF. The DNA of the CDR3 is TGTGCCAGCAGCTTACCCGGGACGCGACCGGGGCAAGAGACCCAGTACTTC.

The rearrangement joins TRBV20-1 to TRBJ1-2, with a tentative D call TRBD1 (6 bases). Trimming took 4 bases from V and 4 from J, leaving 13 bases between them. Germline V gene data show CDR1 as DFQATT and CDR2 as SNEGSKA (reference sequence). The CDR3 spans 13 residues. This CDR3 is CSAKKPDSYGYTF. The DNA for the CDR3 is TGCAGTGCTAAAAAACCGGACAGCTATGGCTACACCTTC.

V and J are TRBV7-3 and TRBJ2-1; D possibly corresponds to TRBD2 (5 bases). Trimming took off 0 bases at V and 8 bases at J, with 8 bases between the two ends. Germline CDR1 SGHTA, CDR2 FQGTGA. CDR3 size: 13 residues. The CDR3 reads CASSLTQRYEQFF. In DNA, the CDR3 is TGTGCCAGCAGCTTAACCCAGCGGTATGAGCAGTTCTTC.

V gene TRBV29-1 combines with J gene TRBJ2-3; a possible D gene is TRBD1 (5 bases). The length of the CDR3 is 12 residues. Germline CDR1 and CDR2: SQVTM and ANQGSEA. With 4 bases removed from V and 3 bases from J, the gap between germline ends came to 8 bases. For the CDR3, the DNA is TGCAGCGTTGTCCCAGGGACAGATACGCAGTATTTT. It encodes CSVVPGTDTQYF.

The rearrangement joins TRBV29-1 to TRBJ1-2, with D possibly being TRBD1 (5 bases). This CDR3 has 11 residues. In germline, CDR1 is SQVTM, CDR2 ANQGSEA. V was shortened by 5 bases and J by 5 bases, with 9 bases between the two germline ends. The CDR3 DNA is TGCAGCGTTTCTGGGGCATATGGCTACACCTTC. It is translated as CSVSGAYGYTF.

CDR3 DNA: TGTGCCATCAGTGAGTCGGAACTAGCGGGACTTCAAGAGACCCAGTACTTC. It specifies CAISESELAGLQETQYF. The J gene is TRBJ2-5, the V gene TRBV10-3, with TRBD2 identical over 10 bases. The V and J ends lost 0 bases and 2 bases, in that order; junction bases with no gene match: 6. CDR3 length equals 17 residues. Germline V gives CDR1 ENHRY, CDR2 SYGVKD.

J is TRBJ2-5 and V is TRBV7-2; 9 bases are shared with TRBD2. Trimming cost V 2 bases and J 3 bases; bases outside gene matches: 7. Germline V gene data show CDR1 as SGHTA and CDR2 as FQGNSA. This CDR3 is 16 amino acids long. DNA for the CDR3: TGTGCCAGCAGCTTATTCCGACTAGCGGTAGAAGAGACCCAGTACTTC. This translates into CASSLFRLAVEETQYF.

This clonotype was picked up a small number of times. The chain links TRBV7-8 to TRBJ1-2; no clear D gene. Germline V gene sequence: CDR1 SGHVS, CDR2 FQNEAQ. CDR3 size: 15 residues. With 4 bases removed from V and 2 bases from J, the gap between germline ends came to 14 bases. DNA for the CDR3: TGTGCCAGCAGCTCCCAACTGGGCAGGAACTATGGCTACACCTTC. Amino acid sequence: CASSSQLGRNYGYTF.

In nucleotides, the CDR3 is TGCAGTGCTAGGCATCCGGGAGCTAACTATGGCTACACCTTC. The encoded protein is CSARHPGANYGYTF. The rearrangement links TRBV20-1 to TRBJ1-2; D gene uncertain. The CDR3 loop spans 14 amino acids. The germline V and J ends were trimmed by 3 bases and 0 bases, with 11 bases remaining between them. CDR1 and CDR2 from the germline V gene are DFQATT and SNEGSKA (reference sequence).